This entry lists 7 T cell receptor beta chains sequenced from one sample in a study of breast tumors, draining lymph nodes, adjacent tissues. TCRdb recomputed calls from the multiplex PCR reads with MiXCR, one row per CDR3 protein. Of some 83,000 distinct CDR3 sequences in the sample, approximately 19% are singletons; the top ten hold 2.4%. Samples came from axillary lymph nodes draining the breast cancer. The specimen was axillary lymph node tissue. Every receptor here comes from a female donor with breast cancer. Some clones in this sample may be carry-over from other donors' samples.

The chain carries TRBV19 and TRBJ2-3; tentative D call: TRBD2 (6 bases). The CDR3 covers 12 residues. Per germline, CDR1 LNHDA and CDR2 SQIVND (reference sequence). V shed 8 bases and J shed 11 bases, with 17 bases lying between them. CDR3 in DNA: TGTGCCAGTGGTACAGGCGGGGTAAAGCAGTATTTT. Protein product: CASGTGGVKQYF.

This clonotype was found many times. The CDR3 nucleotides are TGTGCCAGCAGCTTCCTACCAACAGATACGCAGTATTTT. It yields the protein CASSFLPTDTQYF. This rearrangement joins TRBV7-3 to TRBJ2-3; D unclear. V shed 3 bases and J shed 3 bases, with 7 bases lying between them. CDR3 length: 13 residues. Germline CDR1 is SGHTA and CDR2 is FQGTGA.

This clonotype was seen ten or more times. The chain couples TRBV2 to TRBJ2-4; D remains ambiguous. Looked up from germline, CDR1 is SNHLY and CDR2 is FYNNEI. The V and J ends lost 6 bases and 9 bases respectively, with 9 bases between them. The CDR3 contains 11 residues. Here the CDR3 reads CASRLDGIQYF. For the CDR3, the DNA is TGTGCCAGCAGGTTAGATGGCATTCAGTACTTC.

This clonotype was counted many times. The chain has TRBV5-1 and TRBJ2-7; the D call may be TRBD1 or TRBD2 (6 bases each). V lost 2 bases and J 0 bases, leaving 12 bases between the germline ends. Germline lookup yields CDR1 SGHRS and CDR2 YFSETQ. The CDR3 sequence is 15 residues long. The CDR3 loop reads CASSLGGSHSYEQYF. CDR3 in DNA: TGCGCCAGCAGCTTAGGGGGGAGTCACTCCTACGAGCAGTACTTC.

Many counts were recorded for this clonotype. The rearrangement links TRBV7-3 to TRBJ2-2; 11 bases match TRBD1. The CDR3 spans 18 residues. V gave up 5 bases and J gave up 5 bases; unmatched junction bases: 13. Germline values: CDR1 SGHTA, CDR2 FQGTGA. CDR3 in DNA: TGTGCCAGCAGCCAGCGGACAGGGGGCGCCGGTAGGACCGGGGAGCTGTTTTTT. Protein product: CASSQRTGGAGRTGELFF.

The CDR3 nucleotides are TGTGCCAGCAGCGGAACAGGGAGCAATTCACCCCTCCACTTT. The encoded protein is CASSGTGSNSPLHF. J is TRBJ1-6 and V is TRBV12-1; TRBD1 reflects the table's D call only, with no check against the DNA. TRBV12-1 is a recognized pseudogene. The CDR3 length is 14 residues.

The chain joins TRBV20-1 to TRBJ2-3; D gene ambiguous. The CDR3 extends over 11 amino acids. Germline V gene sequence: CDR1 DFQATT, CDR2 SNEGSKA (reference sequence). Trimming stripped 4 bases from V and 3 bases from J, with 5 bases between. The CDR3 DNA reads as TGCAGTGCTATTAAGACAGATACGCAGTATTTT. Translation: CSAIKTDTQYF.